This T cell receptor beta chain was documented in a study of CD8 T cells in ankylosing spondylitis. Findings of the study overall: The clones that were linked to disease were reported to be significantly enriched in matched synovial fluid samples from ankylosing spondylitis patients. Blood of patients with ankylosing spondylitis appeared to be characterized by a TCR beta motif of eight highly homologous variants. Earlier authors reported some of these motif variants in reactive arthritis synovial fluid and blood.

This CDR3 is 15 amino acids long. Germline-derived CDR1 and CDR2 are SGHVS and FQNEAQ. The V segment lost 3 bases and the J segment 2 bases; nucleotides outside the gene matches: 3. Each TCR beta library was made by quantitative 5'-RACE that incorporated molecular barcodes. Via MiXCR, TCRdb re-called the 5' RACE reads, giving one row per CDR3 protein. The repertoire includes a few hundred thousand distinct CDR3 sequences, about 10% of them detected once, and less than 8% sits in the top ten. This clonotype has a count of ten or more. The antigen is not known. Sequences were obtained from blood, either unsorted or a sorted T cell fraction (not recorded which). The rearrangement links TRBV7-8 to TRBJ2-7; 11 positions match TRBD2. The TCR sequence derives from a male donor with ankylosing spondylitis or in good health (not recorded which). CDR3 loop: CASSFSGGATYEQYF. The CDR3 bases are TGTGCCAGCAGCTTTAGCGGGGGGGCTACCTACGAGCAGTACTTC.